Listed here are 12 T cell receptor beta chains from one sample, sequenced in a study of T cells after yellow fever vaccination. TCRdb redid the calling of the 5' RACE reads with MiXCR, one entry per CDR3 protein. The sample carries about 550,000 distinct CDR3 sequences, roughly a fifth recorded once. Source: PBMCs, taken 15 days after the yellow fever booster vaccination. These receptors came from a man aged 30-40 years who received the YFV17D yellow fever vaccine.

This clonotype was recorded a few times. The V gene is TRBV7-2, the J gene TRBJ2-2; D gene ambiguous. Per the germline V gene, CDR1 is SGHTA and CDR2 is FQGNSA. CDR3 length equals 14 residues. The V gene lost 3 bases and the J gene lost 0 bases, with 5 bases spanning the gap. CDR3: CASSFQTNTGELFF. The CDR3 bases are TGTGCCAGCAGCTTTCAAACGAACACCGGGGAGCTGTTTTTT. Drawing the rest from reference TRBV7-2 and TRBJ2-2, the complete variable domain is GAGVSQSPSNKVTEKGKDVELRCDPISGHTALYWYRQSLGQGLEFLIYFQGNSAPDKSGLPSDRFSAERTGGSVSTLTIQRTQQEDSAVYLCASSFQTNTGELFFGEGSRLTVL.

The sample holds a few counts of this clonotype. This chain's CDR3 is CASSLYGGPYEQYF. CDR3 nucleotide sequence: TGTGCCAGCAGCTTATATGGGGGTCCCTACGAGCAGTACTTC. V usage is TRBV7-2 and J usage is TRBJ2-7, with D possibly being TRBD1 or TRBD2 (5 bases each). Between the trimmed V and J ends, which lost 2 bases and 2 bases, there was a span of 10 bases. The germline V gene encodes CDR1 SGHTA and CDR2 FQGNSA. This CDR3 spans 14 amino acids.

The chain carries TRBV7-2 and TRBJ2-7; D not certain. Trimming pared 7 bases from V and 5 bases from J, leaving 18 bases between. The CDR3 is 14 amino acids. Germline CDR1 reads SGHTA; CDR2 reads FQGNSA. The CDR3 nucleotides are TGTGCCAGCACCGCTGACTCGGCTCGAAACGAGCAGTACTTC. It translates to CASTADSARNEQYF.

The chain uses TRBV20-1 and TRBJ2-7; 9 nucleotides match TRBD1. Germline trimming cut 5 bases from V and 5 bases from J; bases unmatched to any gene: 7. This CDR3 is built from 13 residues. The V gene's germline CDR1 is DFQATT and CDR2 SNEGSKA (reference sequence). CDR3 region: CSALSGQGNEQYF. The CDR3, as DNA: TGCAGTGCTTTATCGGGACAGGGTAACGAGCAGTACTTC.

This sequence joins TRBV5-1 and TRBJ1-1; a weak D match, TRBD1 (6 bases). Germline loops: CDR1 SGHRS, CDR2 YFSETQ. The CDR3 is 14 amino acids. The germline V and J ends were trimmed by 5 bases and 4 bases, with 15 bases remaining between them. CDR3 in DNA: TGCGCCAGCAGTAGTGGACAGAGTGTCACTGAAGCTTTCTTT. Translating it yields CASSSGQSVTEAFF. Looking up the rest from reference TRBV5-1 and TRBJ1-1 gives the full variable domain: KAGVTQTPRYLIKTRGQQVTLSCSPISGHRSVSWYQQTPGQGLQFLFEYFSETQRNKGNFPGRFSGRQFSNSRSEMNVSTLELGDSALYLCASSSGQSVTEAFFGQGTRLTVV.

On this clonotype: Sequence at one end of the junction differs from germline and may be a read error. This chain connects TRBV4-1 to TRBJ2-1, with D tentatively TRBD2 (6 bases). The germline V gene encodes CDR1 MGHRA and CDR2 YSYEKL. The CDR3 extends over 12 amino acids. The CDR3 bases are TGTGCCAGCAGCCCCCGGCTAGCGAAGCAGTTCTTC. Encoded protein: CASSPRLAKQFF.

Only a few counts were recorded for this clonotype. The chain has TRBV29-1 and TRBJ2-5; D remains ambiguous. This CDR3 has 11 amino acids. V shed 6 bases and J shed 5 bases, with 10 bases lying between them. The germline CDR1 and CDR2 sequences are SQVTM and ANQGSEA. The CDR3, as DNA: TGCAGCGTCTGGACGGGTGAGACCCAGTACTTC. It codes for CSVWTGETQYF.

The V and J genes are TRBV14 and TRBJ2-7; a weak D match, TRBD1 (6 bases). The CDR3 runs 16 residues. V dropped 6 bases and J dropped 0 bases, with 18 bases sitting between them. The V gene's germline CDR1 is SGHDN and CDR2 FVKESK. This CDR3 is CASSRSGAITSYEQYF. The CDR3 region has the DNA TGTGCCAGCAGTCGCTCAGGGGCCATCACCTCCTACGAGCAGTACTTC.

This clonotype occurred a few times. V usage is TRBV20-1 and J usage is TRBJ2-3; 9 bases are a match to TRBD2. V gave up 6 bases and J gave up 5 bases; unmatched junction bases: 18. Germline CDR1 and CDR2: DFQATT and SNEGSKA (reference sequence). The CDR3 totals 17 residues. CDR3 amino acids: CSAQTPGVSGSLDTQYF. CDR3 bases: TGCAGTGCCCAAACACCCGGGGTTAGCGGGAGTTTAGATACGCAGTATTTT.

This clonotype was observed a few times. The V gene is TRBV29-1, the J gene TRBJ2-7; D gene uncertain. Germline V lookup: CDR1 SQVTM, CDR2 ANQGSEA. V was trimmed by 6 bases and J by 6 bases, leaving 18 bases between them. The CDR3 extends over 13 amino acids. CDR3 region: CSVIYGTSGEQYF. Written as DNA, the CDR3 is TGCAGCGTGATCTACGGCACCTCGGGCGAGCAGTACTTC.

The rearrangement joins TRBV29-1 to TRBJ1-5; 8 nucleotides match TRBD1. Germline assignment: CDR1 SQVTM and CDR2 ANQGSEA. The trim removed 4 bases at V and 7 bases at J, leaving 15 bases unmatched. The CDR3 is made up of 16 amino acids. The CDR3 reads CSVGQGLFTLGQPQHF. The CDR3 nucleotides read TGCAGCGTTGGACAGGGGCTCTTCACACTGGGCCAGCCCCAGCATTTT.

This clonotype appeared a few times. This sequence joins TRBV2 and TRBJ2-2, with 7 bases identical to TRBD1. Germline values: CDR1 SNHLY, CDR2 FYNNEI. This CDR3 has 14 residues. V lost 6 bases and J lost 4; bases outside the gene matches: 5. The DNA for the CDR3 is TGTGCCAGCAGCGGGACAGTACTCACCGGGGAGCTGTTTTTT. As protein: CASSGTVLTGELFF.